This T cell receptor (beta chain) was identified in a study of cytomegalovirus exposure and HLA in healthy donors. Study-wide findings and caveats: Rates of TCR association differed by HLA locus in a later analysis, with DRB1 highest and HLA-C lowest. It was reported in a later analysis that an Asian-associated ancestry cluster showed fewer N-insertions than the approximately 670-donor mean. Earlier findings revealed that most TCR beta V segments proved productive either about 90% or about 30% of the time.

This clone was observed a handful of times. The antigen remains undetermined. PCR employed 60 Vbeta and 13 Jbeta primers. The table came from immunoSEQ multiplex PCR; TCRdb's copy has only in-frame clones and leaves some out. The sample carries 110,000 to 150,000 clones, roughly 85% recorded once. It was healthy bone marrow donors who served as donors. Sequences were obtained from PBMCs. The sequence derives from a woman under 40 in good health and CMV-seronegative.

The CDR3: CASRRLKVAGDEQYF. The DNA of the CDR3 is TGTGCCAGCAGGCGACTAAAGGTTGCGGGGGACGAGCAGTACTTC. The chain links TRBV6-5 to TRBJ2-7; 7 bases align to TRBD2. From germline, CDR1 is MNHEY and CDR2 SVGAGI. The trim removed 6 bases at V and 5 bases at J, leaving 13 bases unmatched. This CDR3 comprises 15 residues.